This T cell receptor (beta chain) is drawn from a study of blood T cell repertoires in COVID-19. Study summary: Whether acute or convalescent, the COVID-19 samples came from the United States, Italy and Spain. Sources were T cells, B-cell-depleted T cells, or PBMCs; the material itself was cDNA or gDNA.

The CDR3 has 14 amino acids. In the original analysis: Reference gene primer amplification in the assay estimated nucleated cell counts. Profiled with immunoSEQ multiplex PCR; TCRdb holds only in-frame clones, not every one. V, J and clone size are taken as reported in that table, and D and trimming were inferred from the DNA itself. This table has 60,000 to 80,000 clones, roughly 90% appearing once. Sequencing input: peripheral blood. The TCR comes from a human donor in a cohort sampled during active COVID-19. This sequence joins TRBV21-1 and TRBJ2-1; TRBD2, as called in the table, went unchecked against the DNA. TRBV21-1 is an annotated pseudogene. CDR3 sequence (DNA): TGTGCCAGCAGCCAATCGCCTGGGGGGAATGAGCAGTTCTTC. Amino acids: CASSQSPGGNEQFF.